This T cell receptor beta chain was sequenced for a study of cytomegalovirus exposure and HLA in healthy donors. Study-wide points: Among donors in an Asian-associated ancestry cluster, a later analysis reportedly found fewer N-insertions than the approximately 670-donor mean. The authors confirmed in vitro that three CMV-associated chains were specific for CMV antigens.

Primers included in the PCR were 60 Vbeta and 13 Jbeta primers. In the original workflow: Counted up in a later analysis, unique TCR beta chains came to 65 million to 80 million, with 9.5 million to 13 million shared. Libraries were prepared by immunoSEQ multiplex PCR; TCRdb keeps only in-frame clonotypes and omits some of them. V and J calls and clone size are given by that table; D and trimming were obtained from the DNA. This sample has about 130,000 clones, with 80% found just once. About this clone: The antigen is unknown.

CDR3 length equals 15 residues. Germline assignment: CDR1 KGHSH and CDR2 LQKENI. V lost 3 bases to trimming and J lost 4 bases, with 15 bases between them. The V and J genes are TRBV18 and TRBJ1-1; D gene unclear. The sequence was collected from a young man in good health and CMV-seronegative. Input material: PBMCs. The CDR3 region is CASSPTEAGSTEAFF. The CDR3 region has the DNA TGTGCCAGCTCACCCACGGAGGCGGGTAGCACTGAAGCTTTCTTT.